Each of the 28 T cell receptor beta chains below was sequenced from the same sample in a study of metastatic and nonmetastatic thyroid tumors. Every patient underwent thyroid surgery untreated. TCRdb ran MiXCR on the PCR reads. Here the sample spans 13,000 or so clones, roughly 29% being singletons. The sequenced sample consisted of blood. The receptors were sampled from a female donor with papillary thyroid cancer or a benign thyroid nodule (not recorded which). Some clones in this sample may be carry-over from other donors' samples.

The chain combines TRBV19 with TRBJ1-6; D perhaps matches TRBD1 (5 bases). Germline lookup yields CDR1 LNHDA and CDR2 SQIVND (reference sequence). Trimming took 6 bases from V and 9 from J, leaving 15 bases between them. CDR3 length: 14 amino acids. CDR3 nucleotide sequence: TGTGCCAGTAGCCCTCCCGGGGACGCTTCACCCCTCCACTTT. It translates to CASSPPGDASPLHF.

By share, this clone counts as medium-sized (0.01 to 0.1%). CDR3 sequence: CASRGHSNYGYTF. CDR3 DNA sequence: TGTGCCAGCCGCGGACATTCTAACTATGGCTACACCTTC. The chain recombines TRBV27 with TRBJ1-2, with D perhaps matching TRBD1 (5 bases). Germline V lookup: CDR1 MNHEY, CDR2 SMNVEV (reference sequence). Deletions cut 8 bases from V and 0 bases from J, with 10 bases between. The CDR3 is 13 amino acids.

A note on this clone: Mismatch with germline at one junction end may stem from a read error. The chain links TRBV7-2 to TRBJ2-5; D may match TRBD1 or TRBD2 (5 bases each). The germline gives CDR1 SGHTA, CDR2 FQGNSA. CDR3 length equals 15 residues. The CDR3 sequence is CSSSPGTSIGETQYF. CDR3 coding DNA: TGTTCCAGCAGCCCCGGGACGTCGATAGGTGAGACCCAGTACTTC.

By frequency in the sample, this clone is medium-sized. The chain joins TRBV4-1 to TRBJ1-4; no clear D. This CDR3 comprises 17 residues. With 2 bases removed from V and 0 bases from J, the gap between germline ends came to 13 bases. CDR1 and CDR2 (germline): MGHRA, YSYEKL. The CDR3 sequence: CASSQLGDLATNEKLFF. The CDR3 DNA reads as TGCGCCAGCAGCCAACTGGGAGACCTAGCAACTAATGAAAAACTGTTTTTT.

The chain joins TRBV12-3 or TRBV12-4 to TRBJ2-2, with TRBD2 matching 13 bases. This CDR3 is built from 15 residues. Trimming cost V 7 bases and J 5 bases; bases outside gene matches: 4. The CDR3 region has the DNA TGTGCCAGCACCCGACTAGCGGGAGGAACCGGGGAGCTGTTTTTT. Translating it yields CASTRLAGGTGELFF.

This clone was recorded a few times. V usage is TRBV12-3 or TRBV12-4 and J usage is TRBJ2-5; 9 nucleotides agree with TRBD2. The junction had 15 bases not matched to a gene; V was cut back by 3 bases and J by 4 bases. This CDR3 comprises 18 residues. This CDR3 reads CASSLAGGLAWVRETQYF. Here the CDR3 DNA reads TGTGCCAGCAGTTTGGCAGGAGGACTAGCGTGGGTGCGAGAGACCCAGTACTTC.

The chain employs TRBV6-5 and TRBJ2-6; D uncertain. This CDR3 comprises 15 residues. Trimming removed 2 bases from V and 0 bases from J, with 5 bases in between. Germline V gives CDR1 MNHEY, CDR2 SVGAGI. The DNA for the CDR3 is TGTGCCAGCAGTTACGAGGCCTCTGGGGCCAACGTCCTGACTTTC. Protein: CASSYEASGANVLTF.

This clone has only a few counts. One junction end disagrees with the germline gene, perhaps due to a read error. The chain is built from TRBV12-5 and TRBJ2-7; 10 bases line up with TRBD2. Germline assignment: CDR1 LGHNT and CDR2 FRNRAP. The CDR3 has 13 residues. The DNA of the CDR3 is TGTGCTAGTGCCAAGCGGGAGGGCGACGAGCATTACTTC. Translation gives CASAKREGDEHYF.

The chain has TRBV27 and TRBJ2-3; 9 bases are a match to TRBD2. Germline V gene data show CDR1 as MNHEY and CDR2 as SMNVEV (reference sequence). The CDR3 loop spans 14 amino acids. The junction had 2 bases not matched to a gene; V was cut back by 5 bases and J by 2 bases. CDR3 loop: CASSRLAVTDTQYF. CDR3 sequence (DNA): TGTGCCAGCAGTCGACTAGCGGTCACAGATACGCAGTATTTT.

This clone has just one count. This chain connects TRBV5-1 to TRBJ1-5; D gene ambiguous. The CDR3 consists of 16 residues. CDR1 and CDR2 from the germline V gene are SGHRS and YFSETQ. The V end lost 0 bases, the J end lost 4 bases, and 14 bases lay between the germline ends. The CDR3 spells CASSLGVGARNQPQHF. In nucleotides, the CDR3 is TGCGCCAGCAGCTTGGGTGTAGGAGCCAGGAATCAGCCCCAGCATTTT.

The V gene is TRBV5-1, the J gene TRBJ1-2; D is uncertain. Germline values: CDR1 SGHRS, CDR2 YFSETQ. The V gene lost 1 base and the J gene lost 0 bases, with 13 bases spanning the gap. CDR3 length equals 16 residues. The CDR3 reads CASSLYPDPTNYGYTF. The CDR3 nucleotides are TGCGCCAGCAGCTTGTACCCTGACCCCACTAACTATGGCTACACCTTC.

By sample share, this clone is medium-sized. This chain connects TRBV6-5 to TRBJ2-1, with TRBD1 identical over 8 bases. After removal of 0 bases from V and 5 bases from J, the junction contained 3 bases not matched to a gene. In germline, CDR1 is MNHEY, CDR2 SVGAGI. The CDR3 loop spans 15 amino acids. CDR3: CASSYSRDRNNEQFF. The CDR3 nucleotides are TGTGCCAGCAGTTACTCCCGGGACAGGAACAATGAGCAGTTCTTC.

In this sample, this clone turned up many times. The rearrangement joins TRBV30 to TRBJ1-1, with TRBD1 as a possible D gene (5 bases). V was shortened by 0 bases and J by 1 base, with 9 bases between the two germline ends. The CDR3 runs to 14 residues. CDR1 and CDR2 from the germline V gene are GTSNPN and SVGIG (reference sequence). The CDR3 DNA reads as TGTGCCTGGAGTGTACGACAGCCGAACACTGAAGCTTTCTTT. Residues: CAWSVRQPNTEAFF.

In its sample, this clone ranks as medium-sized. This chain connects TRBV20-1 to TRBJ2-2, with D uncertain. The CDR3 totals 15 residues. V gave up 0 bases and J gave up 3 bases, with 11 bases separating them. Germline CDR1 reads DFQATT; CDR2 reads SNEGSKA (reference sequence). CDR3 residues: CSARDMGRDTGELFF. CDR3 bases: TGCAGTGCTAGAGATATGGGCCGGGACACCGGGGAGCTGTTTTTT.

The V and J genes are TRBV14 and TRBJ1-2; D might be TRBD1 (6 bases). The germline CDR1 and CDR2 sequences are SGHDN and FVKESK. The germline V and J ends were trimmed by 5 bases and 2 bases, with 9 bases remaining between them. The CDR3 has 13 residues. CDR3 sequence reads: CASSIDRNYGYTF. DNA of the CDR3: TGTGCCAGCAGCATCGACAGGAACTATGGCTACACCTTC.

In DNA, the CDR3 is TGCAGTGCTAGTTCAGGGGGTTCTTCCGGGGAGCTGTTTTTT. This sequence encodes CSASSGGSSGELFF. V gene TRBV20-1 combines with J gene TRBJ2-2; TRBD1 matches 7 bases. The CDR3 runs 14 residues. The germline V gene has CDR1 DFQATT and CDR2 SNEGSKA (reference sequence). J gave up 6 bases and V 3 bases, and 7 bases lay outside the gene matches.

By share of the sample, this clone is medium-sized (0.01 to 0.1%). This chain joins TRBV20-1 and TRBJ2-1; TRBD2 matches 8 bases. V lost 7 bases to trimming and J lost 9 bases; unmatched junction nucleotides: 8. The CDR3 has 12 residues. Germline lookup yields CDR1 DFQATT and CDR2 SNEGSKA (reference sequence). The CDR3 sequence is CSVTGGPGEQFF. CDR3 bases: TGCAGTGTAACGGGAGGGCCAGGTGAGCAGTTCTTC.

At least ten counts were recorded for this clone. CDR3 region: CASSARPGLGTDTQYF. The DNA for the CDR3 is TGTGCCAGCAGCGCACGACCGGGACTAGGCACAGATACGCAGTATTTT. This chain links TRBV11-1 with TRBJ2-3; 8 nucleotides align to TRBD2. CDR1 and CDR2 (germline): SGHAT, FQDESV (reference sequence). The CDR3 is made up of 16 amino acids. Germline trimming cut 5 bases from V and 1 base from J; bases unmatched to any gene: 8.

This clone has just a few counts. One end of the junction does not line up with germline, which may come from a read error. The rearrangement joins TRBV12-3 or TRBV12-4 to TRBJ2-5; the D gene could be TRBD1 or TRBD2 (5 bases each). The CDR3 sequence is 14 residues long. The CDR3 nucleotides are TGTGCCAGCATTTTAGAGGGACCACAGCAGACCCAGTACTTC. Amino acids: CASILEGPQQTQYF.

The rearrangement uses TRBV7-6 and TRBJ2-5; D is undetermined. This CDR3 has 11 residues. CDR1 and CDR2 (germline): SGHVS, FNYEAQ. V was cut by 5 bases and J by 8 bases, with 9 bases left in between. In nucleotides, the CDR3 is TGTGCCAGCAGCGCTGGGGAAACCCAGTACTTC. Its translation: CASSAGETQYF.

V usage is TRBV2 and J usage is TRBJ2-3, with 10 nucleotides matching TRBD2. Germline V gene lookup returns CDR1 SNHLY and CDR2 FYNNEI. The junction had 10 bases not matched to a gene; V was cut back by 8 bases and J by 2 bases. The CDR3 length is 16 residues. In nucleotides, the CDR3 is TGTGCCAGCTCCCCAGCGGGAGGGCTTTCCACAGATACGCAGTATTTT. Translation: CASSPAGGLSTDTQYF.

Only a few counts were recorded for this clone. The V call is TRBV6-5, the J call TRBJ2-7, with a possible D match to TRBD2 (5 bases). Germline V gene lookup returns CDR1 MNHEY and CDR2 SVGAGI. The V end was cut by 2 bases, the J end by 9 bases, with 11 bases between. The CDR3 contains 12 residues. The chain's CDR3 is CASSYTGGGQYF. DNA for the CDR3: TGTGCCAGCAGTTACACTGGAGGAGGGCAGTACTTC.

The gene calls are TRBV5-4 and TRBJ2-7; D call uncertain. With the DNA end fitting TRBJ2-5 better, the J assignment may be wrong. The CDR3 loop spans 11 amino acids. CDR1 is SGHNT, CDR2 YYREEE, per germline (reference sequence). The CDR3 is CASSLSETQYF. The CDR3 region has the DNA TGTGCCAGCAGCTTGTCAGAGACCCAGTACTTC.

This clone qualifies as medium-sized. The rearrangement joins TRBV6-2 or TRBV6-3 to TRBJ2-3, with D perhaps TRBD1 (5 bases). Trimming cost V 6 bases and J 3 bases, with 13 bases left between them. CDR1 is MNHEY, CDR2 SVGEGT, per germline. The CDR3 runs 14 residues. CDR3 DNA: TGTGCCAGCAGAGATAGGGGTGGGACAGATACGCAGTATTTT. It encodes CASRDRGGTDTQYF.

The V call is TRBV15, the J call TRBJ2-7; 13 bases agree with TRBD2. Germline V gene sequence: CDR1 LNHNV, CDR2 YYDKDF (reference sequence). With 1 base clipped from V and 7 bases from J, the junction kept 7 bases outside the gene matches. This CDR3 is built from 16 residues. The CDR3 loop reads CATSRGTSGSPGEQYF. In DNA form, the CDR3 reads TGTGCCACCAGCAGAGGGACTAGCGGGAGCCCCGGGGAGCAGTACTTC. The entire variable domain, with the rest obtained from reference TRBV15 and TRBJ2-7, is as follows: DAMVIQNPRYQVTQFGKPVTLSCSQTLNHNVMYWYQQKSSQAPKLLFHYYDKDFNNEADTPDNFQSRRPNTSFCFLDIRSPGLGDTAMYLCATSRGTSGSPGEQYFGPGTRLTVT.

In this sample, this clone turned up a few times. V usage is TRBV6-1 and J usage is TRBJ2-7; possible D gene TRBD2, 5 bases. The length of the CDR3 is 14 residues. The V gene lost 6 bases and the J gene lost 4 bases, with 16 bases spanning the gap. CDR1 and CDR2 (germline): MNHNS, SASEGT. The CDR3: CASRPGGEIYEQYF. The DNA for the CDR3 is TGTGCCAGCAGGCCGGGTGGGGAGATATACGAGCAGTACTTC.

This clone was seen many times. The chain employs TRBV3-1 and TRBJ2-1; possible D gene TRBD1, 5 bases. Trimming took 3 bases from V and 8 from J, leaving 17 bases between them. CDR1 is LGHDT and CDR2 is YNNKEL in the germline V gene (reference sequence). The length of the CDR3 is 15 residues. As DNA, the CDR3 is TGTGCCAGCAGCCACCCGGGCCTTAGGGGCGATGAGCAGTTCTTC. This gives the protein CASSHPGLRGDEQFF.

This chain joins TRBV4-3 and TRBJ1-3, with D unresolved. The CDR3 loop spans 18 amino acids. The germline gives CDR1 LGHNA, CDR2 YSLEER. V was cut by 1 base and J by 1 base, with 17 bases left in between. The DNA of the CDR3 is TGCGCCAGCAGCCAAGTCTTGGTTGGCGGACTTTCTGGAAACACCATATATTTT. Encoded protein: CASSQVLVGGLSGNTIYF.